The 10 T cell receptor beta chains below all came from one sample that was sequenced in a study of T cell responses to AZD1222 COVID-19 vaccine. Some clones are missing from TCRdb's copy, which holds only in-frame ones; the method was immunoSEQ multiplex PCR. Counted here are around 99,000 clones, roughly 90% occurring once; the ten biggest clones make up 6.5% to 8%. The sample consisted of peripheral blood, taken on day 0 of AZD1222 vaccination. The receptors were gathered from an adult in good health.

This rearrangement joins TRBV4-1 to TRBJ1-6; the match to TRBD1 covers 7 bases. This CDR3 has 15 amino acids. In germline, CDR1 is MGHRA, CDR2 YSYEKL. Trimming cost V 3 bases and J 5 bases; bases outside gene matches: 4. The CDR3 region has the DNA TGCGCCAGCAGCCATGGAGACAGGGATAATTCACCCCTCCACTTT. Translated: CASSHGDRDNSPLHF.

This clone was observed a single time. The chain recombines TRBV5-1 with TRBJ1-4; no definite D call. Germline V lookup: CDR1 SGHRS, CDR2 YFSETQ. Trimming left V 2 bases short and J 7 bases short, with 18 bases between. This CDR3 has 16 amino acids. The chain's CDR3 is CASSFAGHPRGEKLFF. Here the CDR3 DNA reads TGCGCCAGCAGCTTTGCGGGTCACCCCCGCGGTGAAAAACTGTTTTTT.

CDR3 bases: TGTGCCAGCAGTTACTCGAGGGGGCGGGACGGGGAGCTGTTTTTT. It translates to CASSYSRGRDGELFF. The V call is TRBV6-5, the J call TRBJ2-2, with D possibly matching TRBD1 (7 bases). V was shortened by 0 bases and J by 7 bases, with 12 bases between the two germline ends. CDR1 and CDR2 from the germline V gene are MNHEY and SVGAGI. The length of the CDR3 is 15 residues.

This clone occurred once. J is TRBJ2-5 and V is TRBV19; D gene unclear. Germline V gene lookup returns CDR1 LNHDA and CDR2 SQIVND (reference sequence). Trimming took 5 bases from V and 5 from J, leaving 12 bases between them. CDR3 length: 13 amino acids. The CDR3 DNA reads as TGTGCCAGTAGTGTCAGACAATGGGAGACCCAGTACTTC. This codes for CASSVRQWETQYF.

The chain combines TRBV28 with TRBJ2-1; 14 bases match TRBD2. V shed 6 bases, J shed 7 bases, and the junction held 8 bases outside the gene matches. There are 16 residues in the CDR3. The germline V gene encodes CDR1 MDHEN and CDR2 SYDVKM. The CDR3 sequence is CASRGTSGSIGNEQFF. The CDR3, as DNA: TGTGCCAGCAGGGGGACTAGCGGGAGCATCGGTAATGAGCAGTTCTTC.

The chain uses TRBV5-1 and TRBJ1-6; TRBD1 aligns across 11 bases. The CDR3 runs to 16 residues. Trimming cost V 4 bases and J 8 bases; bases outside gene matches: 8. Germline V lookup: CDR1 SGHRS, CDR2 YFSETQ. The CDR3 DNA is TGCGCCAGCAGCCCATTAGGACAGGGGGCTGATTCACCCCTCCACTTT. Translation gives CASSPLGQGADSPLHF.

The chain carries TRBV6-5 and TRBJ1-5, with D possibly being TRBD1 (5 bases). The V end was cut by 2 bases, the J end by 7 bases, with 12 bases between. The germline V gene encodes CDR1 MNHEY and CDR2 SVGAGI. The CDR3 extends over 14 amino acids. CDR3 sequence reads: CASSYQGPGQPQHF. For the CDR3, the DNA is TGTGCCAGCAGTTACCAGGGCCCAGGACAGCCCCAGCATTTT.

The V gene is TRBV7-9, the J gene TRBJ1-1; possible D gene TRBD1, 6 bases. The germline CDR1 and CDR2 sequences are SEHNR and FQNEAQ (reference sequence). V lost 0 bases to trimming and J lost 4 bases, with 15 bases between them. This CDR3 region has 16 residues. CDR3 protein: CASSLAPQGWGTEAFF. DNA of the CDR3: TGTGCCAGCAGCTTAGCGCCGCAGGGGTGGGGCACTGAAGCTTTCTTT.

The count of this clone is one. This chain uses TRBV25-1 with TRBJ1-3; no clear D. V gave up 1 base and J gave up 0 bases, with 4 bases separating them. This CDR3 is built from 14 residues. Germline CDR1 reads MGHDK; CDR2 reads SYGVNS. CDR3 amino acids: CASSESGSGNTIYF. Written as DNA, the CDR3 is TGTGCCAGCAGTGAATCGGGCTCTGGAAACACCATATATTTT.

CDR3: CATSAAAGTGSYEQYF. The CDR3 DNA is TGTGCCACCAGTGCTGCCGCCGGGACAGGTTCCTACGAGCAGTACTTC. The V call is TRBV24-1, the J call TRBJ2-7, with 8 bases identical to TRBD1. This CDR3 contains 16 residues. Germline-derived CDR1 and CDR2 are KGHDR and SFDVKD. V lost 5 bases to trimming and J lost 1 base; unmatched junction nucleotides: 9.